Described below is a single TCR beta chain sequence and its context. The antigen remains unidentified. At one end the junction does not follow the germline gene, possibly because of a read error. Other nucleotide sequences from this sample produce the same CDR3. Some clones are missing from TCRdb's copy, which holds only in-frame ones; the method was immunoSEQ multiplex PCR. The sample shows approximately 60,000 clones, about 90% of them seen only once. The data originate from a study of graft-versus-host responses after intestinal transplantation. In the study overall: All of the recipients had induction that used anti-thymocyte globulin, then tacrolimus and steroids for about 3 years. General observations from the study: In patients with graft-donor T cell macrochimerism, allograft graft-versus-host to host-versus-graft clonal ratios were high.

The CDR3 has 13 residues. Germline V CDR1 and CDR2: MNHEY, SMNVEV (reference sequence). The chain employs TRBV27 and TRBJ1-2; 8 nucleotides line up with TRBD1. This receptor was obtained from a human patient who received an intestinal transplant, so some T cells may come from the graft donor. The sample in question was PBMCs, obtained 26 days after transplant. The chain's CDR3 is CASRPGQGYGYTF. CDR3 DNA: TGTGCCAGCAGACCTGGACAGGGCTATGGCTATACCTTC.